The rows below give T cell receptor beta chains drawn from one sample of a study of cytomegalovirus exposure and HLA in healthy donors. Sequencing was performed with immunoSEQ multiplex PCR; in TCRdb, only in-frame clones are kept and a portion is missing. Found here are more than 150,000 clones, around 85% of them singletons; the top ten hold 6.3%. Input material: PBMCs. The receptors shown here come from a man aged 35 to 55 in good health and CMV-seropositive. Each CDR3 is given with its conserved first and last residue. The order of the fields is V gene, J gene, CDR3 protein.

>TRBV7-9|TRBJ2-1
CASRSDLLAPFF
>TRBV15|TRBJ2-2
CATSGTTGRRGTGELFF
>TRBV7-8|TRBJ1-1
CASSLVSDSGTEAFF
>TRBV15|TRBJ1-4
CATSRDRGTNEKLFF
>TRBV19|TRBJ1-2
CASSMATGWGYTF
>TRBV11-3|TRBJ1-4
CASSVRTGEKLFF
>TRBV6-6|TRBJ1-2
CASRPEDRLFYGYTF
>TRBV9|TRBJ2-1
CASSSTTSGVGNEQFF
>TRBV27|TRBJ2-3
CASSLGLAGGRTDTQYF
>TRBV9|TRBJ2-7
CASSVGQYYEQYF
>TRBV5-6|TRBJ2-2
CASSYGTAGELFF
>TRBV4-2|TRBJ2-3
CASSQGAGGTYSTDTQYF
>TRBV5-5|TRBJ2-7
CASSSQGAVTYEQYF
>TRBV12-2|TRBJ2-2
CASRSGETGELFF
>TRBV28|TRBJ2-1
CASSSWTSGVAQFF
>TRBV14|TRBJ2-2
CASSRSGRANTGELFF
>TRBV25-1|TRBJ1-1
CASSRGGVDTEAFF
>TRBV7-2|TRBJ2-7
CASSLGVTSRHGYSYEQYF
>TRBV7-8|TRBJ2-7
CASSLGGGEPYEQYF
>TRBV7-9|TRBJ1-2
CASSLRTGANYGYTF
>TRBV9|TRBJ2-7
CASSVGTLNYEQYF
>TRBV30|TRBJ1-1
CAWYLGQGRAFF
>TRBV9|TRBJ1-3
CASSVAGQGATSGNTIYF
>TRBV25-1|TRBJ2-5
CASDLGTSETQYF
>TRBV10-3|TRBJ1-5
CAISGAGNQPQHF
>TRBV6-4|TRBJ2-1
CASSLGGNEQFF
>TRBV9|TRBJ2-7
CASSVGEGPYEQYF